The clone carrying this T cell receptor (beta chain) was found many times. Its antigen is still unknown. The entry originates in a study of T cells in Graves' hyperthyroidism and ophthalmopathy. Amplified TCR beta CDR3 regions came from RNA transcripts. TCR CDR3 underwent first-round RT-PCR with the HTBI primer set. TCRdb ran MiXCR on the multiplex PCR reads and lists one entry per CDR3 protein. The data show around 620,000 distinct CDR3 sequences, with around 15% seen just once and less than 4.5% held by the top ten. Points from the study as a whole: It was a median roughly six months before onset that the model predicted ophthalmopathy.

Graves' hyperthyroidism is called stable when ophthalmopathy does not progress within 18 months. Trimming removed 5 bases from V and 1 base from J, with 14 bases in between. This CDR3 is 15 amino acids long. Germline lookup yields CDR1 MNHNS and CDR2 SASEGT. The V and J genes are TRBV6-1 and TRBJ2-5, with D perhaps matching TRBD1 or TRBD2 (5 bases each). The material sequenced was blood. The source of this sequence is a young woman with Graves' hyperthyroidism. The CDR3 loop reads CASSYQGAPQETQYF. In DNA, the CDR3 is TGTGCCAGCAGTTACCAGGGAGCGCCCCAAGAGACCCAGTACTTC.